These 2 T cell receptor beta chains were all obtained from the same sample, sequenced in a study of identical twins. TCRdb analysed the 5' RACE reads with MiXCR anew, one entry per CDR3 protein. The sample lists about 810,000 distinct CDR3 sequences, 9% to 15% seen once, with about 1.6% in the top ten. These same data were also listed under a study on yellow fever vaccine responses in identical twins.

Sequenced input: PBMCs. The receptors were gathered from a woman between 18 and 29 years old in good health.

The J gene is TRBJ2-7, the V gene TRBV28; possible D gene TRBD1, 7 bases. Germline V gene sequence: CDR1 MDHEN, CDR2 SYDVKM. The CDR3 length is 15 residues. V gave up 4 bases and J gave up 2 bases, with 15 bases separating them. This CDR3 reads CASSSSEGATYEQYV. The CDR3 DNA reads TGTGCCAGCAGTTCCTCGGAGGGGGCAACCTACGAGCAGTACGTC.

The J gene is TRBJ2-3, the V gene TRBV9, with D perhaps matching TRBD1 or TRBD2 (6 bases each). Germline V lookup: CDR1 SGDLS, CDR2 YYNGEE. The CDR3 is 14 amino acids. Deletions cut 4 bases from V and 6 bases from J, with 15 bases between. CDR3 protein: CASSSRGGRDTQYF. The CDR3 DNA is TGTGCCAGCAGCTCTCGTGGGGGGCGGGATACGCAGTATTTT.